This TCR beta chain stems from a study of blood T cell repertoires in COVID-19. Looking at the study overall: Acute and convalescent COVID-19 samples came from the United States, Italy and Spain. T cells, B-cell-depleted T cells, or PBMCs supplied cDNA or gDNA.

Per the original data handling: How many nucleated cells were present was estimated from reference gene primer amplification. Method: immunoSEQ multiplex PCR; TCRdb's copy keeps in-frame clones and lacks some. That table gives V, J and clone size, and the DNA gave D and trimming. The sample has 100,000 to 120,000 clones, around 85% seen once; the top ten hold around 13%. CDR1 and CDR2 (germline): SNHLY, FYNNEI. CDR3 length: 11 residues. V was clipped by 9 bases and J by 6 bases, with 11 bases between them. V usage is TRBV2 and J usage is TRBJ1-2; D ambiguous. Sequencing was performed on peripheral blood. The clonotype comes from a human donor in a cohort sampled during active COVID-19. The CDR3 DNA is TGTGCCAGGGGCAGGATCGATGGCTACACCTTC. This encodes CARGRIDGYTF.